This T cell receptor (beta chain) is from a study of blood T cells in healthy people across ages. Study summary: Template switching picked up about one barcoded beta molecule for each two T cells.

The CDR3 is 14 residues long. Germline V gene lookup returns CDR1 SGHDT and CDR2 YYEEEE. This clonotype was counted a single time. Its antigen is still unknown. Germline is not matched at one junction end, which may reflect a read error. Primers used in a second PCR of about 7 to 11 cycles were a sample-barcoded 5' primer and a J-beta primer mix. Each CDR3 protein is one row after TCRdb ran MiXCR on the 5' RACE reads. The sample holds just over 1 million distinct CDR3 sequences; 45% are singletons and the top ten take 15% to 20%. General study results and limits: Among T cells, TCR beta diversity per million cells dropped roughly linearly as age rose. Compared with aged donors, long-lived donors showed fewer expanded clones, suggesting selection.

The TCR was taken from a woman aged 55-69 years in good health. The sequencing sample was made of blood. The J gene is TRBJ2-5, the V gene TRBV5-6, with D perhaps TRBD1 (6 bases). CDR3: CASCLGWGPETQYF. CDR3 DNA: TGTGCCAGCTGCTTGGGATGGGGGCCTGAGACCCAGTACTTC.